This is a list of T cell receptor beta chains from one sample in a study of blood T cell repertoires in COVID-19. Sequencing was performed with immunoSEQ multiplex PCR; in TCRdb, only in-frame clones are kept and a portion is missing. The table records approximately 200,000 clones, 80% to 85% of them present only once. Material: peripheral blood. All receptors derive from a woman aged 55-75 years with acute or convalescent COVID-19. Both conserved end residues are part of each CDR3. The D gene is left open where the match is weak. Clone size is given for some rows only: seen once, a few or many times, or a class if the clone is expanded.

V	size	D	J	DNA	CDR3
TRBV30	-	TRBD1	TRBJ2-7	TGTGCCTGGAATCAAGGGACAGGGGAAGAGCAGTACTTC	CAWNQGTGEEQYF
TRBV7-2	-	TRBD2	TRBJ2-7	TGTGCCAGCAGCTTAGCGCCAAGCGGGGGGGATTTTTACGAGCAGTACTTC	CASSLAPSGGDFYEQYF
TRBV11-3	-	TRBD1	TRBJ1-1	TGTGCCAGCAAAAGGGCCCAGGGGGCGCGTCCTAGAGCTTTCTTT	CASKRAQGARPRAFF
TRBV4-1	-	-	TRBJ1-2	TGCGCCAGCAGCCAAGAGACCGGGAAATATGGCTACACCTTC	CASSQETGKYGYTF
TRBV6-5	-	-	TRBJ2-2	TGTGCCAGCAGTTATGGCAGGGCAAGCACCGGGGAGCTGTTTTTT	CASSYGRASTGELFF
TRBV10-3	-	TRBD1	TRBJ1-2	TGTGCCATCAGCCAGGGGGACAGGGGCTATGGCTACACCTTC	CAISQGDRGYGYTF
TRBV3-1/TRBV3-2	few	TRBD2	TRBJ2-3	TGTGCCAGCGCAACTAGCGGGGGCACGGGGCAGTATTTT	CASATSGGTGQYF
TRBV7-8	-	TRBD2	TRBJ2-3	TGTGCCAGCAGCTTTCTAGCGGGCGAAACAGATACGCAGTATTTT	CASSFLAGETDTQYF
TRBV2	few	TRBD1	TRBJ1-1	TGTGCCAGCAGTGAACAGGGGGGAGCCACTGAAGCTTTCTTT	CASSEQGGATEAFF
TRBV4-2	-	-	TRBJ2-7	TGTGCCAGCAGCCAAGATCCCTTGGGCGGAGGCTACGAGCAGTACTTC	CASSQDPLGGGYEQYF
TRBV5-1	-	-	TRBJ1-5	TGCGCCAGCAGCTTGGCCGGGGACAATCAGCCCCAGCATTTT	CASSLAGDNQPQHF
TRBV4-1	-	-	TRBJ2-2	TGCGCCAGCAGCCAAGATTTCGGCGGCAGGGGCGACACCGGGGAGCTGTTTTTT	CASSQDFGGRGDTGELFF
TRBV28	once	TRBD1	TRBJ2-4	TGTGCCAGCAGTCCCCCGGGACAGGACTCAAACATTCAGTACTTC	CASSPPGQDSNIQYF
TRBV6-4	-	TRBD1	TRBJ2-1	TGTGCCAGCAGCCCAAACGACAGGGTCTTTTCCTACAATGAGCAGTTCTTC	CASSPNDRVFSYNEQFF
TRBV7-6	-	-	TRBJ1-1	TGTGCCAGCAGCCAACACGAGAACACTGAAGCTTTCTTT	CASSQHENTEAFF
TRBV3-1/TRBV3-2	-	-	TRBJ2-5	TGTGCCAGCAGCCAAACCGGGACCCAGTACTTC	CASSQTGTQYF
TRBV2	-	-	TRBJ2-2	TGTGCCAGCAGTGAGGGCCCTCCGAACACCGGGGAGCTGTTTTTT	CASSEGPPNTGELFF
TRBV2	-	-	TRBJ1-2	TGTGCCAGCCGGGACACCGCTAACTATGGCTACACCTTC	CASRDTANYGYTF
TRBV27	-	TRBD1	TRBJ1-1	TGTGCCAGCAGGCCCGGGACAGAGGGGGAGAACACTGAAGCTTTCTTT	CASRPGTEGENTEAFF
TRBV5-1	-	TRBD1	TRBJ1-4	TGCGCCAGCAGCACGGGGACAGGGGGAAAACTGTTTTTT	CASSTGTGGKLFF
TRBV7-8	-	-	TRBJ1-1	TGTGCCAGCAGCCGGAAGGACAAGAGTGAAGCTTTCTTT	CASSRKDKSEAFF
TRBV6-5	-	-	TRBJ1-1	TGTGCCAGCAGTCCTCGAGGGGGCACTGAAGCTTTCTTT	CASSPRGGTEAFF
TRBV5-5	-	-	TRBJ2-7	TGTGCCAGCAGCTTGTCAACGGGCAGGGGTGACGAGCAGTACTTC	CASSLSTGRGDEQYF
TRBV7-8	-	-	TRBJ2-3	TGTGCCAGCAGCTTAGCGTCTGGGGCCTGGGGGGGCGATACGCAGTATTTT	CASSLASGAWGGDTQYF
TRBV27	few	TRBD2	TRBJ2-7	TGTGCCAGCAGTTTAAGGCGGGGGGGCTCCTACGAGCAGTACTTC	CASSLRRGGSYEQYF
TRBV30	-	-	TRBJ1-3	TGTGCCTGGACGAGGACCGGAGGCACCATATATTTT	CAWTRTGGTIYF
TRBV28	-	TRBD1	TRBJ2-7	TGTGCCAGCAGTTTATCGGGACAGGGGTCCTACGAGCAGTACTTC	CASSLSGQGSYEQYF
TRBV5-4	-	-	TRBJ2-7	TGTGCCAGCAGCTTGCCACCTACTAGCTCCGAGCAGTACTTC	CASSLPPTSSEQYF
TRBV7-2	-	TRBD2	TRBJ2-1	TGTGCCAGCAGCCCAAAATCTAGCGGGGGGGCCCTCAATGAGCAGTTCTTC	CASSPKSSGGALNEQFF
TRBV6-5	-	TRBD1	TRBJ1-1	TGTGCCAGCAGACCCGACAGGGGCACTGAAGCTTTCTTT	CASRPDRGTEAFF
TRBV7-2	-	TRBD2	TRBJ2-5	TGTGCCAGCAGCTTAGATTGGCTAGCGGAAATCCAGCGGGTAGAGACCCAGTACTTC	CASSLDWLAEIQRVETQYF
TRBV6-5	-	-	TRBJ1-6	TGTGCCAGTGCCGCAGAACAGGGTAGATATTCACCCCTCCACTTT	CASAAEQGRYSPLHF
TRBV30	-	-	TRBJ1-3	TGTGCCTGGAGTCAGGGATCTGGAAACACCATATATTTT	CAWSQGSGNTIYF
TRBV4-2	-	TRBD2	TRBJ2-2	TGTGCCAGCAGCTCCAAGCGGGGGGCCGGGGAGCTGTTTTTT	CASSSKRGAGELFF
TRBV6-1	-	-	TRBJ2-3	TGTGCCAGCAGTGATTCGACGGGTAGCACAGATACGCAGTATTTT	CASSDSTGSTDTQYF
TRBV6-2/TRBV6-3	-	TRBD2	TRBJ2-3	TGTGCCAGCAGCAGTAGCGGGGGTTCAGATACGCAGTATTTT	CASSSSGGSDTQYF
TRBV7-2	-	TRBD1	TRBJ1-5	TGTGCCAGCAGCTTAGGCTTTGGGACAGATAGCAATCAGCCCCAGCATTTT	CASSLGFGTDSNQPQHF
TRBV4-1	-	TRBD1	TRBJ1-4	TGCGCCAGCAGCCACGACAGGGGTGGTGAAAAACTGTTTTTT	CASSHDRGGEKLFF
TRBV5-4	-	-	TRBJ1-1	TGTGCCAGCAGCTTGGTACCGGGAATGGTCACTGAAGCTTTCTTT	CASSLVPGMVTEAFF
TRBV11-2	-	-	TRBJ2-5	TGTGCCAGCACGCTATCCCCGGGGGGCCGGGAGACCCAGTACTTC	CASTLSPGGRETQYF
TRBV6-6	-	-	TRBJ1-2	TGTGCCAGCAGTTACACTGATGGCTACACCTTC	CASSYTDGYTF
TRBV5-1	-	TRBD1	TRBJ2-7	TGCGCCAGCAGCATGGGACAGGGAGGCGAGCAGTACTTC	CASSMGQGGEQYF
TRBV18	-	-	TRBJ1-2	TGTGCCAGCTCACCGAGAGGGTCGGAGGGCTACACCTTC	CASSPRGSEGYTF
TRBV4-3	once	TRBD1	TRBJ1-3	TGCGCCAGCAGCCAGGGACAGTCCGGAGGCACCATATATTTT	CASSQGQSGGTIYF